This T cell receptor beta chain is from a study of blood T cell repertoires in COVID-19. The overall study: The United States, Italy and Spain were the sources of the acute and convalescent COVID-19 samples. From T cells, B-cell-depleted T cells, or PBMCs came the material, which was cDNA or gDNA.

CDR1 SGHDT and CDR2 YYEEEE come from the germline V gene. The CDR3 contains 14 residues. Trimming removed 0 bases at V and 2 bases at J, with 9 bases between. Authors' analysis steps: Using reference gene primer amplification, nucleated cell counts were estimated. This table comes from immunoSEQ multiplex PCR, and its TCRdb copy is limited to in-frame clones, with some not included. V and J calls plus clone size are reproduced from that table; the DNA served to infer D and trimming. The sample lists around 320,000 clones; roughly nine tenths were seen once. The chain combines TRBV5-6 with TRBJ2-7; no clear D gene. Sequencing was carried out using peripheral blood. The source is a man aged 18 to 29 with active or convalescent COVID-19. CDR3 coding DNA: TGTGCCAGCAGCTTGGCGCGACAAGCCTACGAGCAGTACTTC. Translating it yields CASSLARQAYEQYF. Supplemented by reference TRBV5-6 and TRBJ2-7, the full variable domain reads DAGVTQSPTHLIKTRGQQVTLRCSPKSGHDTVSWYQQALGQGPQFIFQYYEEEERQRGNFPDRFSGHQFPNYSSELNVNALLLGDSALYLCASSLARQAYEQYFGPGTRLTVT.